This T cell receptor beta chain was sequenced in a study of spatial heterogeneity in lung cancer. Broader study findings: Expanded tumor TCRs that were ubiquitous appeared in blood more at resection than follow-up.

Unique molecular identifiers, one per molecule, were present on every TCR cDNA molecule. A single record per CDR3 protein comes from TCRdb applying MiXCR to the 5' RACE reads. The sample has approximately 52,000 distinct CDR3 sequences, roughly 5.2% seen once; the top ten hold 11%. This clonotype turned up a few times. The antigen is not known. The time point was: sample taken at primary tumor resection. Untreated early-stage non-small cell lung cancer patients, approximately 79 in total, were the donors. Whole RNA was taken from tumor, nontumor lung or frozen PBMC; it was then sequenced unsorted. Per germline, CDR1 LNHDA and CDR2 SQIVND (reference sequence). CDR3 length equals 13 residues. V gave up 10 bases and J gave up 5 bases; unmatched junction bases: 7.

The sequences come from PBMCs, collected at surgery. The receptor was derived from a male donor with early-stage non-small cell lung cancer. The rearrangement links TRBV19 to TRBJ2-5, with 10 bases aligning to TRBD2. DNA of the CDR3: TGTGCCACCCACCTAGCGGGAGAGGAGACCCAGTACTTC. Translating it yields CATHLAGEETQYF. Combining the CDR3 with reference TRBV19 and TRBJ2-5 gives the whole variable domain DGGITQSPKYLFRKEGQNVTLSCEQNLNHDAMYWYRQDPGQGLRLIYYSQIVNDFQKGDIAEGYSVSREKKESFPLTVTSAQKNPTAFYLCATHLAGEETQYFGPGTRLLVL.